These T cell receptor beta chains were read from a single sample in a study of blood T cell repertoires in COVID-19. Clones were read by immunoSEQ multiplex PCR, and TCRdb kept only the in-frame ones, dropping some. The sample records tens of thousands of clones, 75% to 90% being singletons. Sample: peripheral blood. Every receptor here comes from a woman between 50 and 59 years old with active or convalescent COVID-19. CDR3s include the opening cysteine and the closing phenylalanine or tryptophan. Each record gives: CDR3 length, J gene, V gene, D gene, clone size, CDR3 protein, CDR3 DNA. A D gene is named only where the DNA matches it firmly. Size values are once, few and many counts, or a class for expanded clones, and some rows have none.

len: 17
j_gene: TRBJ2-4
v_gene: TRBV5-1
d_gene: -
abundance: -
CDR3aa: CASSLAPGQGAKNIQYF
CDR3nt: TGCGCCAGCAGCTTGGCACCGGGCCAGGGAGCCAAAAACATTCAGTACTTC

len: 15
j_gene: TRBJ1-1
v_gene: TRBV5-4
d_gene: TRBD1
abundance: -
CDR3aa: CASSPPTGLNTEAFF
CDR3nt: TGTGCCAGCAGCCCTCCGACAGGGCTGAACACTGAAGCTTTCTTT

len: 15
j_gene: TRBJ1-2
v_gene: TRBV7-6
d_gene: TRBD1
abundance: -
CDR3aa: CASSETGDSDYGYTF
CDR3nt: TGTGCCAGCAGCGAAACAGGGGATTCCGACTATGGCTACACCTTC

len: 15
j_gene: TRBJ2-3
v_gene: TRBV7-3
d_gene: TRBD2
abundance: -
CDR3aa: CASSLSGGRPDTQYF
CDR3nt: TGTGCCAGCAGCTTAAGCGGGGGGCGTCCAGATACGCAGTATTTT

len: 14
j_gene: TRBJ1-1
v_gene: TRBV15
d_gene: -
abundance: -
CDR3aa: CATGRQVRNTEAFF
CDR3nt: TGTGCCACCGGGAGACAGGTTAGGAACACTGAAGCTTTCTTT

len: 17
j_gene: TRBJ2-3
v_gene: TRBV5-1
d_gene: TRBD2
abundance: -
CDR3aa: CASRPITSGLSTDTQYF
CDR3nt: TGCGCCAGCAGACCGATCACTAGCGGACTTAGCACAGATACGCAGTATTTT

len: 14
j_gene: TRBJ1-1
v_gene: TRBV9
d_gene: -
abundance: -
CDR3aa: CASSVVTGSAEAFF
CDR3nt: TGTGCCAGCAGCGTTGTTACGGGGAGCGCTGAAGCTTTCTTT

len: 14
j_gene: TRBJ2-7
v_gene: TRBV13
d_gene: -
abundance: -
CDR3aa: CASSLGPSKQGQYF
CDR3nt: TGTGCCAGCAGCTTAGGGCCGAGTAAGCAGGGACAGTACTTC

len: 13
j_gene: TRBJ2-1
v_gene: TRBV4-3
d_gene: -
abundance: -
CDR3aa: CASSQRGDNEQFF
CDR3nt: TGCGCCAGCAGCCAACGGGGAGACAATGAGCAGTTCTTC

len: 14
j_gene: TRBJ2-2
v_gene: TRBV6-5
d_gene: -
abundance: -
CDR3aa: CASKGEQNTGELFF
CDR3nt: TGTGCCAGCAAAGGAGAGCAGAACACCGGGGAGCTGTTTTTT

len: 12
j_gene: TRBJ2-7
v_gene: TRBV12-3/TRBV12-4
d_gene: TRBD2
abundance: -
CDR3aa: CASSLAGTSVSF
CDR3nt: TGTGCCAGCAGTTTAGCGGGGACTAGCGTTTCCTTC

len: 15
j_gene: TRBJ1-1
v_gene: TRBV18
d_gene: TRBD1
abundance: -
CDR3aa: CASSPRQGENTEAFF
CDR3nt: TGTGCCAGCTCACCAAGACAGGGAGAGAACACTGAAGCTTTCTTT

len: 15
j_gene: TRBJ1-6
v_gene: TRBV19
d_gene: -
abundance: -
CDR3aa: CASSLLSSYNSPLHF
CDR3nt: TGTGCCAGTAGTTTACTGAGCTCCTATAATTCACCCCTCCACTTT

len: 15
j_gene: TRBJ2-7
v_gene: TRBV6-1
d_gene: -
abundance: once
CDR3aa: CASSERGTGPYEQYF
CDR3nt: TGTGCCAGCAGTGAGCGCGGGACGGGCCCCTACGAGCAGTACTTC

len: 16
j_gene: TRBJ2-3
v_gene: TRBV19
d_gene: TRBD1
abundance: -
CDR3aa: CASSIGRGQGLDTQYF
CDR3nt: TGTGCCAGTAGTATAGGTAGGGGACAGGGGCTTGATACGCAGTATTTT

len: 15
j_gene: TRBJ1-2
v_gene: TRBV4-3
d_gene: -
abundance: -
CDR3aa: CASSQSLRSPYGYTF
CDR3nt: TGCGCCAGCAGCCAATCTCTCCGGTCTCCCTATGGCTACACCTTC

len: 14
j_gene: TRBJ2-7
v_gene: TRBV5-4
d_gene: -
abundance: few
CDR3aa: CASSDTSKDPEQYF
CDR3nt: TGTGCCAGCAGCGACACGTCCAAAGATCCCGAGCAGTACTTC

len: 16
j_gene: TRBJ2-4
v_gene: TRBV24-1
d_gene: TRBD1
abundance: -
CDR3aa: CATSDSRTGAKNIQYF
CDR3nt: TGTGCCACCAGTGACTCCCGGACAGGGGCCAAAAACATTCAGTACTTC

len: 16
j_gene: TRBJ2-5
v_gene: TRBV24-1
d_gene: TRBD1
abundance: -
CDR3aa: CATSDGPGQGWETQYF
CDR3nt: TGTGCCACCAGTGATGGACCGGGACAGGGCTGGGAGACCCAGTACTTC

len: 16
j_gene: TRBJ1-1
v_gene: TRBV4-3
d_gene: -
abundance: -
CDR3aa: CASSQDGGGGLTEAFF
CDR3nt: TGCGCCAGCAGCCAAGATGGGGGGGGAGGACTCACTGAAGCTTTCTTT

len: 15
j_gene: TRBJ2-5
v_gene: TRBV9
d_gene: TRBD2
abundance: -
CDR3aa: CASSVGEGLKETQYF
CDR3nt: TGTGCCAGCAGCGTAGGGGAGGGACTAAAGGAGACCCAGTACTTC

len: 15
j_gene: TRBJ1-6
v_gene: TRBV6-5
d_gene: -
abundance: -
CDR3aa: CASSDHSGDNSPLHF
CDR3nt: TGTGCCAGCAGCGACCATTCCGGGGATAATTCACCCCTCCACTTT

len: 15
j_gene: TRBJ1-3
v_gene: TRBV6-6
d_gene: -
abundance: -
CDR3aa: CASSSAGSAGNTIYF
CDR3nt: TGTGCCAGCAGTTCCGCAGGGTCAGCTGGAAACACCATATATTTT

len: 13
j_gene: TRBJ1-2
v_gene: TRBV7-2
d_gene: -
abundance: few
CDR3aa: CASSLAAVYGYTF
CDR3nt: TGTGCCAGCAGCTTAGCGGCAGTCTATGGCTACACCTTC

len: 13
j_gene: TRBJ1-1
v_gene: TRBV7-9
d_gene: -
abundance: -
CDR3aa: CASSLSVYTEAFF
CDR3nt: TGTGCCAGCAGCTTATCCGTCTACACTGAAGCTTTCTTT

len: 13
j_gene: TRBJ1-1
v_gene: TRBV15
d_gene: -
abundance: -
CDR3aa: CATSRGAGTEAFF
CDR3nt: TGTGCCACCAGCAGAGGGGCAGGTACTGAAGCTTTCTTT

len: 13
j_gene: TRBJ1-1
v_gene: TRBV3-1/TRBV3-2
d_gene: -
abundance: -
CDR3aa: CASSRRAVTEAFF
CDR3nt: TGTGCCAGCAGCCGGAGGGCGGTCACTGAAGCTTTCTTT

len: 13
j_gene: TRBJ1-6
v_gene: TRBV13
d_gene: -
abundance: -
CDR3aa: CASRNSDNSPLHF
CDR3nt: TGTGCCAGCAGGAATTCGGATAATTCACCCCTCCACTTT